Listed below are T cell receptor beta chains from one sample, sequenced in a study of OX40 agonist ivuxolimab in advanced cancers. Method: immunoSEQ multiplex PCR; TCRdb's copy keeps in-frame clones and lacks some. The table has about 16,000 clones, about four fifths seen once. This specimen consisted of CD4+ or CD8+ T cells sorted from blood, obtained in a trial of the OX40 agonist ivuxolimab. The receptors derive from an adult with an advanced solid tumor such as melanoma, head and neck, liver or kidney cancer. Each CDR3 is given with its conserved first and last residue. The D gene is left open where the match is weak. Expanded clones get a size class; other rows say once, few or many, or leave the size out.

J: TRBJ2-7; V: TRBV27; D: -; size: -; CDR3: CASSLNGGLTLYEQYF; DNA: TGTGCCAGCAGTTTAAACGGAGGCTTGACCCTCTACGAGCAGTACTTC
J: TRBJ2-3; V: TRBV11-2; D: TRBD2; size: -; CDR3: CASRDDPSGRAWDTQYF; DNA: TGTGCCAGCAGGGACGATCCGAGCGGGAGGGCGTGGGATACGCAGTATTTT
J: TRBJ1-4; V: TRBV4-1; D: -; size: -; CDR3: CASSQGASEEKLFF; DNA: TGCGCCAGCAGCCAGGGGGCTAGTGAGGAAAAACTGTTTTTT
J: TRBJ2-5; V: TRBV11-2; D: -; size: once; CDR3: CASSGRGRGLKETQYF; DNA: TGTGCCAGCAGCGGAAGGGGGAGGGGACTAAAAGAGACCCAGTACTTC
J: TRBJ2-1; V: TRBV15; D: -; size: -; CDR3: CATSRGVVGGGEQFF; DNA: TGTGCCACCAGCAGAGGAGTTGTAGGGGGTGGTGAGCAGTTCTTC
J: TRBJ2-5; V: TRBV4-3; D: -; size: -; CDR3: CASSQEGSQETQYF; DNA: TGCGCCAGCAGCCAAGAAGGGTCCCAAGAGACCCAGTACTTC
J: TRBJ2-7; V: TRBV18; D: TRBD1; size: -; CDR3: CASSPETGPYEQYF; DNA: TGTGCCAGCTCACCCGAGACAGGGCCCTACGAGCAGTACTTC
J: TRBJ1-1; V: TRBV9; D: -; size: -; CDR3: CASSALIPGEAFF; DNA: TGTGCCAGCAGCGCCCTCATTCCGGGAGAAGCTTTCTTT
J: TRBJ2-1; V: TRBV10-3; D: -; size: -; CDR3: CAISELLQHNEQFF; DNA: TGTGCCATCAGTGAGTTGTTACAGCACAATGAGCAGTTCTTC
J: TRBJ2-3; V: TRBV27; D: -; size: -; CDR3: CASSSSLTDTQYF; DNA: TGTGCCAGCAGTTCCAGTTTAACAGATACGCAGTATTTT
J: TRBJ2-5; V: TRBV30; D: TRBD2; size: -; CDR3: CAWSVRLAGLIQETQYF; DNA: TGTGCCTGGAGTGTCCGACTAGCGGGACTTATCCAAGAGACCCAGTACTTC
J: TRBJ2-7; V: TRBV7-2; D: -; size: -; CDR3: CASSPSQGYEQYF; DNA: TGTGCCAGCAGCCCCAGCCAGGGCTACGAGCAGTACTTC
J: TRBJ2-1; V: TRBV15; D: TRBD2; size: -; CDR3: CATSHRAGLNEQFF; DNA: TGTGCCACCAGCCACAGAGCGGGACTCAATGAGCAGTTCTTC
J: TRBJ2-2; V: TRBV6-6; D: -; size: many; CDR3: CAEGDTGELFF; DNA: TGTGCCGAAGGGGATACCGGGGAGCTGTTTTTT
J: TRBJ2-7; V: TRBV15; D: -; size: -; CDR3: CATSRGAGSYEQYF; DNA: TGTGCCACCAGCAGAGGGGCGGGCTCCTACGAGCAGTACTTC
J: TRBJ1-2; V: TRBV9; D: -; size: few; CDR3: CASSVGLFRDYGYTF; DNA: TGTGCCAGCAGCGTAGGGCTCTTCCGGGACTATGGCTACACCTTC
J: TRBJ2-3; V: TRBV29-1; D: -; size: -; CDR3: CSVDWYGTSTDTQYF; DNA: TGCAGCGTTGATTGGTACGGGACAAGCACAGATACGCAGTATTTT
J: TRBJ1-1; V: TRBV29-1; D: TRBD1; size: -; CDR3: CSAAGQGNTEAFF; DNA: TGCAGCGCTGCGGGACAGGGGAACACTGAAGCTTTCTTT
J: TRBJ2-2; V: TRBV5-6; D: -; size: -; CDR3: CASSLSGELFF; DNA: TGTGCCAGCAGCTTGAGCGGGGAGCTGTTTTTT
J: TRBJ2-7; V: TRBV4-1; D: -; size: -; CDR3: CASSQEGGAGIYEQYF; DNA: TGCGCCAGCAGCCAAGAAGGAGGGGCCGGGATCTACGAGCAGTACTTC
J: TRBJ2-5; V: TRBV5-6; D: -; size: -; CDR3: CASSLNRPRETQYF; DNA: TGTGCCAGCAGCTTGAATCGGCCGCGGGAGACCCAGTACTTC
J: TRBJ2-7; V: TRBV30; D: -; size: -; CDR3: CAWSPALGDEQYF; DNA: TGTGCCTGGAGCCCAGCACTAGGCGACGAGCAGTACTTC
J: TRBJ1-5; V: TRBV10-1; D: TRBD1; size: -; CDR3: CASRARGWRDQPQHF; DNA: TGCGCCAGCAGGGCCAGGGGGTGGAGGGATCAGCCCCAGCATTTT
J: TRBJ1-1; V: TRBV16; D: -; size: -; CDR3: CASSPGLSGEAFF; DNA: TGTGCCAGCAGCCCCGGGCTCTCCGGGGAAGCTTTCTTT
J: TRBJ2-5; V: TRBV28; D: -; size: -; CDR3: CASSFPTRGVQETQYF; DNA: TGTGCCAGCAGTTTCCCTACTAGGGGGGTTCAAGAGACCCAGTACTTC
J: TRBJ1-2; V: TRBV11-2; D: -; size: once; CDR3: CASSNRREYGYTF; DNA: TGTGCCAGCAGCAACAGAAGGGAATATGGCTACACCTTC
J: TRBJ1-2; V: TRBV21-1; D: -; size: -; CDR3: CASSLGRGHGNYGYTF; DNA: TGTGCCAGCAGCTTAGGCAGGGGGCATGGGAACTATGGCTACACCTTC
J: TRBJ1-1; V: TRBV7-7; D: -; size: -; CDR3: CASSPGGVNTEAFF; DNA: TGTGCCAGCAGCCCCGGGGGCGTGAACACTGAAGCTTTCTTT
J: TRBJ2-1; V: TRBV28; D: -; size: -; CDR3: CASSLPEYNEQFF; DNA: TGTGCCAGCAGTTTACCCGAGTACAATGAGCAGTTCTTC
J: TRBJ2-5; V: TRBV15; D: -; size: -; CDR3: CATSSLAMETQYF; DNA: TGTGCCACCAGCAGCCTAGCTATGGAGACCCAGTACTTC
J: TRBJ2-1; V: TRBV28; D: -; size: -; CDR3: CASRLLAGSSNEQFF; DNA: TGTGCCAGCCGTCTCCTCGCAGGGAGCTCCAATGAGCAGTTCTTC
J: TRBJ2-7; V: TRBV27; D: -; size: few; CDR3: CASSPFRHYYEQYF; DNA: TGTGCCAGCAGCCCGTTCCGGCACTACTACGAGCAGTACTTC
J: TRBJ2-7; V: TRBV6-1; D: -; size: -; CDR3: CASSEGETVYEQYF; DNA: TGTGCCAGCAGTGAAGGGGAGACGGTCTACGAGCAGTACTTC
J: TRBJ2-5; V: TRBV19; D: TRBD1; size: -; CDR3: CASSSDRGQTQYF; DNA: TGTGCCAGTAGTTCCGACAGGGGCCAGACCCAGTACTTC
J: TRBJ2-7; V: TRBV7-9; D: -; size: -; CDR3: CASSLGGVGVFYEQYF; DNA: TGTGCCAGCAGCTTAGGCGGAGTTGGGGTGTTCTACGAGCAGTACTTC
J: TRBJ2-2; V: TRBV7-9; D: -; size: few; CDR3: CASSFGTTGELFF; DNA: TGTGCCAGCAGCTTTGGGACAACCGGGGAGCTGTTTTTT
J: TRBJ2-7; V: TRBV2; D: -; size: -; CDR3: CASSGMEPEQYF; DNA: TGTGCCAGCAGTGGGATGGAACCGGAGCAGTACTTC
J: TRBJ2-7; V: TRBV6-1; D: -; size: few; CDR3: CASSEGGGGVYEQYF; DNA: TGTGCCAGCAGTGAGGGCGGTGGGGGAGTCTACGAGCAGTACTTC
J: TRBJ2-7; V: TRBV19; D: -; size: few; CDR3: CASSIGTTYEQYF; DNA: TGTGCCAGTAGTATAGGCACCACCTACGAGCAGTACTTC
J: TRBJ1-1; V: TRBV9; D: TRBD1; size: few; CDR3: CASSHHLTGGNTEAFF; DNA: TGTGCCAGCAGCCACCATCTAACAGGGGGGAACACTGAAGCTTTCTTT
J: TRBJ2-7; V: TRBV4-3; D: TRBD1; size: -; CDR3: CASSQDRGAGTGAYEQYF; DNA: TGCGCCAGCAGCCAAGATCGGGGGGCCGGGACAGGGGCCTACGAGCAGTACTTC
J: TRBJ1-2; V: TRBV11-2; D: TRBD1; size: -; CDR3: CASTFGTGNYGYTF; DNA: TGTGCCAGCACCTTCGGGACAGGAAACTATGGCTACACCTTC
J: TRBJ1-1; V: TRBV6-5; D: -; size: few; CDR3: CASSSYRDEAFF; DNA: TGTGCCAGCAGCTCCTACAGGGATGAAGCTTTCTTT